These 2 T cell receptor beta chains originate from one sample sequenced in a study of cytomegalovirus exposure and HLA in healthy donors. Libraries were prepared by immunoSEQ multiplex PCR; TCRdb keeps only in-frame clonotypes and omits some of them. The repertoire holds over 75,000 clones, with around 90% as singletons. The specimen was PBMCs. Source of these receptors: a man in his thirties or forties in good health and CMV-seronegative.

The chain has TRBV10-3 and TRBJ2-2; TRBD1 is a possible D gene (6 bases). The CDR3 covers 16 residues. Per germline, CDR1 ENHRY and CDR2 SYGVKD. The germline V and J ends were trimmed by 6 bases and 5 bases, with 19 bases remaining between them. CDR3 nucleotides: TGTGCCATCAGACCCAGAATGGGGGCCGGAACCGGGGAGCTGTTTTTT. It codes for CAIRPRMGAGTGELFF.

The rearrangement links TRBV11-2 to TRBJ2-1; D is undetermined. Per germline, CDR1 SGHAT and CDR2 FQNNGV. There are 14 residues in the CDR3. The germline V and J ends were trimmed by 1 base and 3 bases, with 7 bases remaining between them. The CDR3 bases are TGTGCCAGCAGCTTAGGTGACAACTACAATGAGCAGTTCTTC. Encoded protein: CASSLGDNYNEQFF.